This T cell receptor beta chain comes out of a study of T-cell reconstitution after alpha-beta-depleted transplantation in children. J was trimmed by 3 bases and V by 7 bases; bases with no gene match: 8. This CDR3 spans 15 amino acids. Germline V gene lookup returns CDR1 MDHEN and CDR2 SYDVKM. Unique molecular identifiers were incorporated during preparation of the TCRbeta library. TCRdb redid the calling of the PCR reads with MiXCR, one entry per CDR3 protein. In the table there are 350,000 to 450,000 distinct CDR3 sequences, around 20% of which are singletons. This clonotype has a count of ten or more.

The chain has TRBV28 and TRBJ2-3, with 9 bases matching TRBD2. The receptor was isolated from a human donor who donated a stem cell graft to a child with acute myeloid leukemia. This sample comprised PBMCs from the stem cell graft donor, obtained from the stem cell graft. The CDR3 sequence is CASTRPAGGTDTQYF. In DNA, the CDR3 is TGTGCCAGCACCCGTCCCGCGGGAGGGACAGATACGCAGTATTTT.